This T cell receptor beta chain was captured by sequencing in a study of HIV-infected patients and healthy controls. This clonotype was detected many times. V was cut by 3 bases and J by 6 bases, with 8 bases left in between. This CDR3 is 13 amino acids long. MiXCR, applied by TCRdb to the 5' RACE reads, yields one record per CDR3 protein. Altogether almost 65,000 distinct CDR3 sequences are present, about 19% being singletons, with the ten largest covering about 1.5%. Input material: CD4+ T cells from blood. The chain couples TRBV12-3 or TRBV12-4 to TRBJ2-2, with D possibly being TRBD2 (6 bases). The receptor was isolated from a human donor in good health. The CDR3 sequence: CASSLWGAGELFF. The CDR3 bases are TGTGCCAGCAGTTTGTGGGGGGCCGGGGAGCTGTTTTTT.